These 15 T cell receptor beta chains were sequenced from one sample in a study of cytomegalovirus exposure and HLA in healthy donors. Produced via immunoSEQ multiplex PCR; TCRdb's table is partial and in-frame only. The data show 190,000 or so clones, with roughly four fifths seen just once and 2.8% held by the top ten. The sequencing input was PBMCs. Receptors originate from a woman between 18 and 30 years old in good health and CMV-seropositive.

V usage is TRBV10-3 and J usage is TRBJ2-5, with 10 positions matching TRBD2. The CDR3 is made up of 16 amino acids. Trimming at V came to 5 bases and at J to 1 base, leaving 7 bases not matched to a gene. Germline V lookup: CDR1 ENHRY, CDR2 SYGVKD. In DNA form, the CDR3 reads TGTGCCATCAGTCAAACAGCGGGGGGGATCCAAGAGACCCAGTACTTC. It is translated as CAISQTAGGIQETQYF.

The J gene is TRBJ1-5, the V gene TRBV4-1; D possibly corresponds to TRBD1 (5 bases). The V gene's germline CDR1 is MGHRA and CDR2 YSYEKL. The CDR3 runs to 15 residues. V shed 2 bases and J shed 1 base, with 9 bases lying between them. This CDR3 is CASSQQGLSNQPQHF. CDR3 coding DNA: TGCGCCAGCAGCCAACAGGGTTTGAGCAATCAGCCCCAGCATTTT.

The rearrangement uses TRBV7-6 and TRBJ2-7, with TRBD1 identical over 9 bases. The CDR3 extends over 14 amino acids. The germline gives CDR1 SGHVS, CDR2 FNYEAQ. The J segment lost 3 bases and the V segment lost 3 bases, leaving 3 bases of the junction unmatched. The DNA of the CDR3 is TGTGCCAGCAGCTTTGGGACAGGGAACTACGAGCAGTACTTC. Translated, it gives CASSFGTGNYEQYF.

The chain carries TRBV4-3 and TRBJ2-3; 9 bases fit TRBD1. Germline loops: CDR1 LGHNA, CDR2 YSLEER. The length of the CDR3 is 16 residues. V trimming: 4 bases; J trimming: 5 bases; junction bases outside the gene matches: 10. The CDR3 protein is CASSRWSQGAKDTQYF. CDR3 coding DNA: TGCGCCAGCAGCCGATGGTCACAGGGGGCAAAAGATACGCAGTATTTT.

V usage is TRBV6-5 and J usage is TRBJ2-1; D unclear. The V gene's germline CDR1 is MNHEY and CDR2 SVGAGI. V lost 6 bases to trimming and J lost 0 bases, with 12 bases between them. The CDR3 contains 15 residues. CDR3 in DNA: TGTGCCAGCAGCCCCGACTGGAGCTCCTACAATGAGCAGTTCTTC. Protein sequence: CASSPDWSSYNEQFF.

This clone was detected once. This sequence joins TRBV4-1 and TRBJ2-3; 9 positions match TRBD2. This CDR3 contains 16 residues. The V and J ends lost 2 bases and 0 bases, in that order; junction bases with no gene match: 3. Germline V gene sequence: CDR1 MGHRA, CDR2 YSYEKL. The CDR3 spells CASSQSLAGSTDTQYF. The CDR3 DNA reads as TGCGCCAGCAGCCAATCTCTAGCGGGGAGCACAGATACGCAGTATTTT.

Here the CDR3 DNA reads TGTGCCAGCAGCTTGGTTGGTAGCGGCGAGACCCAGTACTTC. Translation: CASSLVGSGETQYF. This chain links TRBV5-4 with TRBJ2-5; D may be TRBD2 (6 bases). The CDR3 has 14 residues. Germline V CDR1 and CDR2: SGHNT, YYREEE (reference sequence). V was shortened by 0 bases and J by 5 bases, with 11 bases between the two germline ends.

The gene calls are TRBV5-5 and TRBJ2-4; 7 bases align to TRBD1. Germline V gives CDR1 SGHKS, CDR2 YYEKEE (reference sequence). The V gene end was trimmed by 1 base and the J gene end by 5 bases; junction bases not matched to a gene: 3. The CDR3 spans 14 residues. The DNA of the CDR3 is TGTGCCAGCAGCTTGCCCGACAGGGAAAACATTCAGTACTTC. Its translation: CASSLPDRENIQYF. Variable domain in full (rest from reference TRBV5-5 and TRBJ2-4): DAGVTQSPTHLIKTRGQQVTLRCSPISGHKSVSWYQQVLGQGPQFIFQYYEKEERGRGNFPDRFSARQFPNYSSELNVNALLLGDSALYLCASSLPDRENIQYFGAGTRLSVL.

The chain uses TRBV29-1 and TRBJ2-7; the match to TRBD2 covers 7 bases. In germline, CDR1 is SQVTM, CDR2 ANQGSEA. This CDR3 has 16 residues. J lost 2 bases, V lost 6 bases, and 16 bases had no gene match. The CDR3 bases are TGCAGCGTCGCTCAGGGAGGAAGCGGGGTACCCTACGAGCAGTACTTC. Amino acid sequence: CSVAQGGSGVPYEQYF.

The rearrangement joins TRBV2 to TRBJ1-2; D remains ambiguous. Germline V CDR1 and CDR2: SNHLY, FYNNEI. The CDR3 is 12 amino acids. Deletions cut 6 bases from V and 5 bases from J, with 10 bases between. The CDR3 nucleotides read TGTGCCAGCAGAATTGGGCTTTATGGCTACACCTTC. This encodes CASRIGLYGYTF.

In DNA, the CDR3 is TGTGCCAGCAGTTTATCATGGACAGCCAAGGAAAAACTGTTTTTT. Protein sequence: CASSLSWTAKEKLFF. The chain carries TRBV27 and TRBJ1-4, with D possibly matching TRBD1 (6 bases). This CDR3 is 15 amino acids long. Trimming removed 0 bases at V and 8 bases at J, with 13 bases between. Per germline, CDR1 MNHEY and CDR2 SMNVEV (reference sequence).

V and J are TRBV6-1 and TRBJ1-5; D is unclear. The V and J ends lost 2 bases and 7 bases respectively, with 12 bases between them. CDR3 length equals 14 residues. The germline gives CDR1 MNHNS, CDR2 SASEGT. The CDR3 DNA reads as TGTGCCAGCAGTGAATGGGAGGGTGGCCAGCCCCAGCATTTT. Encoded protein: CASSEWEGGQPQHF.

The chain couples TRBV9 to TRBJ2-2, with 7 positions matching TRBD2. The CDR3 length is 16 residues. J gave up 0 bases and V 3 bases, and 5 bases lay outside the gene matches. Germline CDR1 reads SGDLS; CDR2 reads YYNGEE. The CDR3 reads CASSAIAGSNTGELFF. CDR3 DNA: TGTGCCAGCAGCGCCATAGCGGGTTCGAACACCGGGGAGCTGTTTTTT.

The CDR3 DNA follows: TGTGCCAGCAGCTTGGACAGGGACGGCTACACCTTC. Amino acid sequence: CASSLDRDGYTF. J is TRBJ1-2 and V is TRBV5-4; tentative D call: TRBD1 (6 bases). This CDR3 spans 12 amino acids. V was trimmed by 0 bases and J by 8 bases, leaving 8 bases between them. The germline V gene encodes CDR1 SGHNT and CDR2 YYREEE (reference sequence).

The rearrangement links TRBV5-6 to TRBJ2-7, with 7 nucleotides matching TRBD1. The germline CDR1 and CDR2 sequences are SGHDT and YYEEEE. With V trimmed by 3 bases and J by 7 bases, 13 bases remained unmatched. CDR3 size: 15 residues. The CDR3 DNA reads TGTGCCAGCAGCTCCATAGGACAGGTTTCAAAGGAGCAGTACTTC. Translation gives CASSSIGQVSKEQYF. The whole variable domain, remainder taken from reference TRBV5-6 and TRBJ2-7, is DAGVTQSPTHLIKTRGQQVTLRCSPKSGHDTVSWYQQALGQGPQFIFQYYEEEERQRGNFPDRFSGHQFPNYSSELNVNALLLGDSALYLCASSSIGQVSKEQYFGPGTRLTVT.